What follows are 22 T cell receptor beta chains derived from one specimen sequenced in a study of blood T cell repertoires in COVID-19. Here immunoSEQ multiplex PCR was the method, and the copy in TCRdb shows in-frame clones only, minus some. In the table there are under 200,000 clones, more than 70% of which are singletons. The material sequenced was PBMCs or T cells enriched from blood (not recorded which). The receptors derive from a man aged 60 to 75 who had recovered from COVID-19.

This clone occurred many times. The CDR3 DNA is TGTGCCAGCAGCGGAGGGGGTTTCGGAGGAAACACCATATATTTT. Protein product: CASSGGGFGGNTIYF. The V gene is TRBV9, the J gene TRBJ1-3; possibly TRBD1 for D (6 bases). Per germline, CDR1 SGDLS and CDR2 YYNGEE. CDR3 size: 15 residues. V was shortened by 3 bases and J by 4 bases, with 14 bases between the two germline ends.

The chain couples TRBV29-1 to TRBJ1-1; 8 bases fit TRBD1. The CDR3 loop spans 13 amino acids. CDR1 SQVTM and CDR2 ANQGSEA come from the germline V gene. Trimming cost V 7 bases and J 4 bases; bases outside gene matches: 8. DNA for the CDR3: TGCAGCGCTGGACAGGGAGGGATCACTGAAGCTTTCTTT. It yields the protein CSAGQGGITEAFF.

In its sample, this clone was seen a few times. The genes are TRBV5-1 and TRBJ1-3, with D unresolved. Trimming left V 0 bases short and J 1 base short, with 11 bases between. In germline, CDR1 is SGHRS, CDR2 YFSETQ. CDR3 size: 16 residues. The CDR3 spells CASSLGTTGSGNTIYF. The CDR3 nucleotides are TGCGCCAGCAGCTTGGGTACAACGGGATCTGGAAACACCATATATTTT.

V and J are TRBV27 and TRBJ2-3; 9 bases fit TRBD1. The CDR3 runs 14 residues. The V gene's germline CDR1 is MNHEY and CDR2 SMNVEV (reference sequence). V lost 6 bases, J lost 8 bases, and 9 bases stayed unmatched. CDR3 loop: CASRKGQGIVTQYF. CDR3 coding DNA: TGTGCCAGCAGAAAAGGACAGGGGATTGTTACGCAGTATTTT.

The CDR3 region has the DNA TGTGCCACCAGCAGAGGCTATATTGGGGAGTATGGCTACACCTTC. Its protein product is CATSRGYIGEYGYTF. This sequence joins TRBV15 and TRBJ1-2; D ambiguous. This CDR3 has 15 amino acids. V was clipped by 1 base and J by 5 bases, with 14 bases between them. Germline CDR1 and CDR2: LNHNV and YYDKDF (reference sequence).

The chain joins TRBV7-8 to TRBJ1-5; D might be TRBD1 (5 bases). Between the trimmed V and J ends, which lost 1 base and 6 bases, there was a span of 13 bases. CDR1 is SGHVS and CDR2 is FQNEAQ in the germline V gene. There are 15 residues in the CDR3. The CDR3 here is CASSLESGFGQPQHF. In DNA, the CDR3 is TGTGCCAGCAGCTTAGAGTCAGGGTTCGGTCAGCCCCAGCATTTT. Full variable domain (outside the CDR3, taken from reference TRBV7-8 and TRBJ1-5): GAGVSQSPRYKVAKRGQDVALRCDPISGHVSLFWYQQALGQGPEFLTYFQNEAQLDKSGLPSDRFFAERPEGSVSTLKIQRTQQEDSAVYLCASSLESGFGQPQHFGDGTRLSIL.

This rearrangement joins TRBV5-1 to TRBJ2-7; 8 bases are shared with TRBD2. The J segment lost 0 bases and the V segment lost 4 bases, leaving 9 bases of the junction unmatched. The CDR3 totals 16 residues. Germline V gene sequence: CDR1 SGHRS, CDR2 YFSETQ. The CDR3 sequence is CASSRGGPSGSYEQYF. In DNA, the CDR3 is TGCGCCAGCAGCCGCGGGGGGCCTTCCGGCTCCTACGAGCAGTACTTC.

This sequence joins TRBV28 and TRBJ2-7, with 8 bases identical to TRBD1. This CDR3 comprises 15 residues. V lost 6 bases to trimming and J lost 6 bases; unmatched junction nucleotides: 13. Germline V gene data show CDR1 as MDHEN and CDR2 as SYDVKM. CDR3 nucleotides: TGTGCCAGCAGACTCCCCGGACAGGGCTCGTCCGAGCAGTACTTC. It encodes CASRLPGQGSSEQYF.

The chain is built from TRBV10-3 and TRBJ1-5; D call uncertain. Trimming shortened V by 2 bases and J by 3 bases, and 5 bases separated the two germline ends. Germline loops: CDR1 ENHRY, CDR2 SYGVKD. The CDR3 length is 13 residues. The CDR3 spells CAISERFNQPQHF. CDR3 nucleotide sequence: TGTGCCATCAGTGAGCGGTTCAATCAGCCCCAGCATTTT.

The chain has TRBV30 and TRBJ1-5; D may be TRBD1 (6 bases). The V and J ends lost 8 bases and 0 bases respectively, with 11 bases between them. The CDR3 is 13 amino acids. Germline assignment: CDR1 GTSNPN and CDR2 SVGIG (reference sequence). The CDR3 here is CALQGGSNQPQHF. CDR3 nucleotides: TGTGCCCTGCAAGGGGGTAGCAATCAGCCCCAGCATTTT.

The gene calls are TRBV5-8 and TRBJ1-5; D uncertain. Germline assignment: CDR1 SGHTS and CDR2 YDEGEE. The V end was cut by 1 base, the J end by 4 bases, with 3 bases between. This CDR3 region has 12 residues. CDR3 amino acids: CASSLRNQPQHF. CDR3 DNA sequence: TGTGCCAGCAGCTTGCGGAATCAGCCCCAGCATTTT.

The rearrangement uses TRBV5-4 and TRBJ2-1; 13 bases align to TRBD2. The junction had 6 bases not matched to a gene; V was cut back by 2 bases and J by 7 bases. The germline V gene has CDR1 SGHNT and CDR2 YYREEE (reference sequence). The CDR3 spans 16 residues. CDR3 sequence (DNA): TGTGCCAGCAGCTTTACCGGACTAGCGGGAGCGAATGAGCAGTTCTTC. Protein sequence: CASSFTGLAGANEQFF.

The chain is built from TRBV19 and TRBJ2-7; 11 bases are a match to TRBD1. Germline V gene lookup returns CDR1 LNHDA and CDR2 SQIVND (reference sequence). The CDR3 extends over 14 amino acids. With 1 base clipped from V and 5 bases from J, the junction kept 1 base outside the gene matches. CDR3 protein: CASSIGTGGNEQYF. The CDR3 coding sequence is TGTGCCAGTAGTATAGGGACAGGGGGCAACGAGCAGTACTTC.

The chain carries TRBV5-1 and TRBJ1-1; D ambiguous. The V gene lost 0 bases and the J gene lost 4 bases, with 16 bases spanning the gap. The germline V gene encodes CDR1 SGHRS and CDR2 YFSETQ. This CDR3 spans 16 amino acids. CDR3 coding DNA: TGCGCCAGCAGCTTGGACGCGACGACGGCGGGCACTGAAGCTTTCTTT. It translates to CASSLDATTAGTEAFF.

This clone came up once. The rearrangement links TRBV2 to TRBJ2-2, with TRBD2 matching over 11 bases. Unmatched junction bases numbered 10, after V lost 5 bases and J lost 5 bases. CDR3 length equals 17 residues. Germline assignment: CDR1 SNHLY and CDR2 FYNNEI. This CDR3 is CASSPTSGGHSTGELFF. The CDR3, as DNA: TGTGCCAGCAGTCCAACTAGCGGGGGACATTCGACCGGGGAGCTGTTTTTT.

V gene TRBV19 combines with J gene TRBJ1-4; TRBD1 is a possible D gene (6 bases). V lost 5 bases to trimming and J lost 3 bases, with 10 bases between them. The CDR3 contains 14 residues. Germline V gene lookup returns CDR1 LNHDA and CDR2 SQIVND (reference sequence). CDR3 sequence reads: CASSVQGPNEKLFF. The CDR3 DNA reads TGTGCCAGTAGTGTACAGGGACCTAATGAAAAACTGTTTTTT.

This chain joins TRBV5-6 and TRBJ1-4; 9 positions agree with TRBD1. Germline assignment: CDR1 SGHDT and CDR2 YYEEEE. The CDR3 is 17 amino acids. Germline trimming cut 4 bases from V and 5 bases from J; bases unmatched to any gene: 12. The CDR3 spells CASSPSGGGTGNEKLFF. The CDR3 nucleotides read TGTGCCAGCAGCCCCTCCGGTGGCGGGACAGGGAATGAAAAACTGTTTTTT.

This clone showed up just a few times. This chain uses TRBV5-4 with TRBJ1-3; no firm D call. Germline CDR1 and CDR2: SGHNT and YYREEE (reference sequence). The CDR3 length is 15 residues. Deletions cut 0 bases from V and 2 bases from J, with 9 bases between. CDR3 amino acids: CASSLDRSTGNTIYF. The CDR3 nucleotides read TGTGCCAGCAGCTTGGACAGATCGACTGGAAACACCATATATTTT.

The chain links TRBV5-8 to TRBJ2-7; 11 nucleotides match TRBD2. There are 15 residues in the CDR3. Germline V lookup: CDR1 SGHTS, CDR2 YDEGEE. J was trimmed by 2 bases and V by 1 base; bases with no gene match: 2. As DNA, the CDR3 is TGTGCCAGCAGCTTGATAGCGGGGGGGACCTACGAGCAGTACTTC. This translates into CASSLIAGGTYEQYF.

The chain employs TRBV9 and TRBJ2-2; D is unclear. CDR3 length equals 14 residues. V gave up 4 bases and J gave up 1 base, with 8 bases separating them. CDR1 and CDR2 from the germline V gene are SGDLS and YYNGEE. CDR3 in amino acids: CASSPRQNTGELFF. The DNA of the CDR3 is TGTGCCAGCAGCCCCAGACAGAACACCGGGGAGCTGTTTTTT.

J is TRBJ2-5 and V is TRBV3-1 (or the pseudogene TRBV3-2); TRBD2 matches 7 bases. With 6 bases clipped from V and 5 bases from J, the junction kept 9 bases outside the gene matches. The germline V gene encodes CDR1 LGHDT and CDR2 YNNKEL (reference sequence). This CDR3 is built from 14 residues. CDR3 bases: TGTGCCAGCAGTAGAGCGGGAAGTATGGAGACCCAGTACTTC. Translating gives CASSRAGSMETQYF.

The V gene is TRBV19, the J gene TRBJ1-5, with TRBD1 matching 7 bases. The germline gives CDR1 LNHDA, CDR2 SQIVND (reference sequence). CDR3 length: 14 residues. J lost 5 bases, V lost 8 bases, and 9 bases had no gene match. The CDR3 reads CASRAGGIYQPQHF. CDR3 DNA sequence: TGTGCCAGTCGAGCAGGGGGTATTTATCAGCCCCAGCATTTT.